This T cell receptor beta chain appears in the sequencing data of a study of tumor-infiltrating lymphocytes in primary liver carcinoma. Constant-region priming of around 500 ng total RNA yielded TCR beta cDNA. Three nested multiplex PCR rounds of slightly modified ARM-PCR generated TCR beta libraries. Using its own MiXCR run on the multiplex PCR reads, TCRdb lists one record per CDR3 protein. Of roughly 330,000 distinct CDR3 sequences listed, approximately 65% are singletons. This clonotype was found many times. Unsorted whole blood supplied the blood RNA, and germline DNA was isolated too. Input material: peripheral blood. The clonotype comes from a man aged 40-55 years with primary liver carcinoma and hepatitis B virus infection.

The CDR3 here is CASKLADDNEQFF. The CDR3 nucleotides are TGTGCCAGCAAGCTAGCGGACGACAATGAGCAGTTCTTC. The genes are TRBV6-6 and TRBJ2-1; TRBD2 agrees at 7 bases. The length of the CDR3 is 13 residues. V shed 7 bases, J shed 5 bases, and the junction held 5 bases outside the gene matches. CDR1 and CDR2 (germline): MNHNY, SVGAGI (reference sequence).